This T cell receptor beta chain stems from a study of shared clonotypes between healthy human individuals (dated by TCRdb to about 2020). Describing the broader study: Two women and a few men aged 18 to 49 years were included in the cohort. Different laboratories and diverse techniques were used to prepare libraries and sequence TCR repertoires, to increase sequencing depth and limit assay-specific biases. To estimate repertoire size and how much clonotype sharing occurs between individuals, the study deeply sequenced the blood TCR repertoires of about 5 healthy adults. Each donor's leukapheresis produced roughly between roughly 0.94 and 9.5 billion PBMCs. Per donor, three plates each were used for CD4 naive and CD4 memory, two for CD8 naive, and one for CD8 memory. Findings and caveats that apply to the study as a whole: Only blood was sampled, and tissue TCR repertoires likely differ from those in blood. Clonotypes shared by all four sorted-subset donors showed higher generation probabilities than non-shared clonotypes. About 4.5% of naive CD4, 3.5% of naive CD8, around 2.3% of memory CD4, and 0.4% of memory CD8 clonotypes were shared across a few donors. Even with the large sequencing depth, rarefaction of the sorted-subset datasets indicated that sequencing was incomplete. Based on pairwise subsampling, the degree of clonotype sharing among donors was expected to be affected by sequencing depth. Naive subsets generally had larger estimated clonotype richness than memory subsets. Because the study included a small number of donors, the genetic and exposure-history diversity represented was limited.

Healthy HIV-negative adults with no recently reported acute infections or vaccinations were included as donors. Only Caucasian adults living in Nashville, Tennessee, USA were represented among the donors. CD4+ T cells were enriched by magnetic negative selection; naive cells were then positively selected on CD45RA, and the negative fraction formed the memory subset. Blood was collected by leukapheresis, and PBMCs were isolated by Ficoll-Histopaque density gradient centrifugation and then cryopreserved in liquid nitrogen vapor phase. Purity and quantity of every magnetically sorted T cell population were checked by analytical flow cytometry. Genomic DNA was isolated from each sorted fraction and quantified by UV absorbance on a Nanodrop 2000c. Reading from cysteine to phenylalanine, the CDR3 counts 14 amino acids. Only the CDR3 region is kept as DNA, spanning 42 bases read in frame from base 1. For this chain, trimming is 4 bases at the V end and 4 bases at the J end, and the number of junction bases without a gene match is 5. According to the germline V gene, CDR1 reads SGHRS and CDR2 reads YFSETQ.

TCR CDR3 regions were amplified from genomic DNA by multiplex PCR using the deep immunoSEQ assay. Extracted genomic DNA from each cell subset was spread evenly across all wells of several immunoSEQ 96-well plates, with each plate serving as a replicate. For sorted subsets, around 0.2 ug of genomic DNA, equivalent to some 30,000 T cell genomes, went into each replicate PCR. Purified libraries were measured with a Qubit 3.0 fluorometer, size-checked on a Bioanalyzer 2100, and measured again with the KAPA Library Quantification kit. Every immunoSEQ 96-well plate was sequenced on a dedicated single-read 150-cycle Illumina NextSeq 550 flow cell. For the original study's pipeline: Because only junctional sequences without quality scores were contained in the immunoSEQ output, filtering matching that applied to full-length reads could not be performed. To assign V/J genes and CDR3, sequences were annotated using PyIR, a Python wrapper for IgBLAST v1.9, with IMGT germline references. Reads with weak V/J assignments (E-value above 1e-6), missing CDR3, stop codons, out-of-frame junctions, or ambiguous translated residues were removed. V3J clonotypes were defined as sequences sharing an identical inferred V gene, J gene, and CDR3 amino acid sequence. Percentage overlap between repertoires was calculated by dividing the number of shared unique clonotypes by the size of the smaller repertoire. Richness of each repertoire was evaluated using RTK rarefaction, the Chao1 estimator, and Recon v2.1 estimates of unobserved clonotypes. Generation probabilities for all TCRbeta clonotypes obtained by the gDNA method from a few donors were computed using OLGA. The table comes from immuneACCESS by way of TCRdb, which keeps in-frame sequences with V and J called. Part of the clones is missing from these tables; in studies checked, under half for an unresolved V gene and the rest for unknown reasons. D and trimming come from the DNA, and the V and J calls and clone size come from that table. This sample comprises some 790,000 clones, 72% of them detected only once. The ten biggest clones cover under 2% of the sample.

With regard to this clone: The antigen it binds to is not known. No base quality information exists; no much larger clone differs at one position.

The chain is made from TRBV5-1 and TRBJ2-3, with 8 junctional bases fitting TRBD2. The sequence came from a woman in her twenties or thirties in good health. Sample: memory CD4+ T cells sorted from blood. Taken with the paper, the label for cell subset or site translates to: CD45RA-negative fraction. The DNA sequence reads TGCGCCAGCAGCGTAGCGGGACAAGCAGATACGCAGTATTTT. This is translated as CASSVAGQADTQYF.